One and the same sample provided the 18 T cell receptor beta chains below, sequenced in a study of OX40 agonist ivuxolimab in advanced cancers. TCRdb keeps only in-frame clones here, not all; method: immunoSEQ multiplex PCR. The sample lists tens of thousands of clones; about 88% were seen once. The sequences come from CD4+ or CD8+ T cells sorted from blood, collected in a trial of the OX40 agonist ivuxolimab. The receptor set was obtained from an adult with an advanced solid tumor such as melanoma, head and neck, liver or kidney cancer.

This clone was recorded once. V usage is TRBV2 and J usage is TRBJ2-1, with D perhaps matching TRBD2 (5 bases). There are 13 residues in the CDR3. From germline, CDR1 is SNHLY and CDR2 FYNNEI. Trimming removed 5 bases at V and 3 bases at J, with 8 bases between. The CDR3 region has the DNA TGTGCCAGCAGTTTAACTAGCTACAATGAGCAGTTCTTC. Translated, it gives CASSLTSYNEQFF.

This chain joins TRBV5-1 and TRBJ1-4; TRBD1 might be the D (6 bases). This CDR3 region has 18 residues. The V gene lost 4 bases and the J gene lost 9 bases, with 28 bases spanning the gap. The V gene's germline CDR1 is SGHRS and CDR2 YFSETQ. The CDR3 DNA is TGCGCCAGCAGCCCCCCCGGACAGTGGTCCCCCGAATCTAAAAAACTGTTTTTT. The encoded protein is CASSPPGQWSPESKKLFF. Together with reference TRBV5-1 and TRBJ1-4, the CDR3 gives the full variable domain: KAGVTQTPRYLIKTRGQQVTLSCSPISGHRSVSWYQQTPGQGLQFLFEYFSETQRNKGNFPGRFSGRQFSNSRSEMNVSTLELGDSALYLCASSPPGQWSPESKKLFFGSGTQLSVL.

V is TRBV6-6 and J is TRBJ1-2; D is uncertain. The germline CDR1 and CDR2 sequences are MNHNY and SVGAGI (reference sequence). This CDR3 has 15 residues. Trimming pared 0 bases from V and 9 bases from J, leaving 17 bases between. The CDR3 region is CASSYSITLQASYTF. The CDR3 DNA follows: TGTGCCAGCAGTTACTCGATTACCCTTCAGGCTAGCTACACCTTC.

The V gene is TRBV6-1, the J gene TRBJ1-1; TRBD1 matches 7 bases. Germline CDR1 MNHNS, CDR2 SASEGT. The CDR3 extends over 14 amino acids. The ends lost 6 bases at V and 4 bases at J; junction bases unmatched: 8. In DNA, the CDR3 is TGTGCCAGCAGCCGGGACAGAGTTTCCACTGAAGCTTTCTTT. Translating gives CASSRDRVSTEAFF.

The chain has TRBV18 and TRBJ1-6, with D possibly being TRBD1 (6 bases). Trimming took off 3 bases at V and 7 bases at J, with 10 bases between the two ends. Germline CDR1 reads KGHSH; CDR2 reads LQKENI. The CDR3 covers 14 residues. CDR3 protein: CASSPQGSNSPLHF. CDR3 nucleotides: TGTGCCAGCTCACCTCAGGGGTCGAATTCACCCCTCCACTTT.

CDR3 sequence reads: CSVVQRRGSTEAFF. DNA of the CDR3: TGCAGCGTGGTCCAACGGAGGGGCTCGACTGAAGCTTTCTTT. V and J are TRBV29-1 and TRBJ1-1, with a weak D call TRBD1 (5 bases). Germline loops: CDR1 SQVTM, CDR2 ANQGSEA. CDR3 length equals 14 residues. V was pared by 6 bases and J by 5 bases, with 19 bases between.

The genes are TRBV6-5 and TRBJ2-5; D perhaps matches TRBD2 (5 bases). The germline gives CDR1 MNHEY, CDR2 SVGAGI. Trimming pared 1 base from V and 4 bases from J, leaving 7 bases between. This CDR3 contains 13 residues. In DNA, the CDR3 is TGTGCCAGCAGTTACTACAGCGGAGAGACCCAGTACTTC. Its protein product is CASSYYSGETQYF.

This CDR3 is CASSLDGSSYEQYF. Written as DNA, the CDR3 is TGTGCCAGCAGCTTAGACGGCAGTTCCTACGAGCAGTACTTC. The V gene is TRBV7-2, the J gene TRBJ2-7, with D uncertain. CDR1 SGHTA and CDR2 FQGNSA come from the germline V gene. CDR3 size: 14 residues. Deletions cut 1 base from V and 1 base from J, with 8 bases between.

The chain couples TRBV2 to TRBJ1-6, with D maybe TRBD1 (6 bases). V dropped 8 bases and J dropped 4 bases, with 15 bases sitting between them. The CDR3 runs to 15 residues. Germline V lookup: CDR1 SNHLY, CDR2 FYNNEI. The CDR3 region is CASAQGSTYNSPLHF. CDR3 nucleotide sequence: TGTGCCAGCGCGCAGGGGTCAACTTATAATTCACCCCTCCACTTT.

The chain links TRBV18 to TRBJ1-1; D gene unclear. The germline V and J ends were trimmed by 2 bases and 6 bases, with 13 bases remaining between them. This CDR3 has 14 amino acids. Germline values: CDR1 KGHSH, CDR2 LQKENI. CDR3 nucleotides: TGTGCCAGCTCACCAGTCCATGCGGGTGCTGAAGCTTTCTTT. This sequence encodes CASSPVHAGAEAFF.

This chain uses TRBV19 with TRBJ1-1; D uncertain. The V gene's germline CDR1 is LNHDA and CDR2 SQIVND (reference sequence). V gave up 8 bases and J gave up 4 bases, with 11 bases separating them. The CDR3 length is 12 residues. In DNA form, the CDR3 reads TGTGCCAGTTCGTCGGTGGCCACTGAAGCTTTCTTT. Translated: CASSSVATEAFF.

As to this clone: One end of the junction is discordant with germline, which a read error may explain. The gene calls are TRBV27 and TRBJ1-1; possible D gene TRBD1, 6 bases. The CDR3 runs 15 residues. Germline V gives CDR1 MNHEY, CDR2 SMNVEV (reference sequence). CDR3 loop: CASKLSGGLNAEAFF. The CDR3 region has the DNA TGTGCCAGCAAATTATCTGGGGGGCTGAACGCTGAAGCTTTCTTT.

CDR3 sequence: CASSPRPGGDTEAFF. The CDR3 bases are TGTGCCAGCTCACCACGACCGGGAGGGGACACTGAAGCTTTCTTT. This chain uses TRBV18 with TRBJ1-1; a possible D gene is TRBD1 (5 bases). Germline-derived CDR1 and CDR2 are KGHSH and LQKENI. The CDR3 is made up of 15 amino acids. Trimming cost V 1 base and J 3 bases, with 12 bases left between them.

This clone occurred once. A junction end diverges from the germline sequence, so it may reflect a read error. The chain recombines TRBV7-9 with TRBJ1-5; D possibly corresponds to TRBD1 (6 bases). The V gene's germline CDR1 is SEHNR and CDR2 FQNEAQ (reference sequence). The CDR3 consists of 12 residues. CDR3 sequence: CSVGHINQPQHF. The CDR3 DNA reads TGCTCTGTGGGACATATAAATCAGCCCCAGCATTTT.

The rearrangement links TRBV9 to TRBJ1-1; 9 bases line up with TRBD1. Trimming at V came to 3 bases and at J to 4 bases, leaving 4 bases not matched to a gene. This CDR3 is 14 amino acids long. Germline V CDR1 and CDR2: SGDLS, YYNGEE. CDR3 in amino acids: CASSATGGFTEAFF. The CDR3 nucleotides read TGTGCCAGCAGCGCGACAGGGGGGTTCACTGAAGCTTTCTTT.

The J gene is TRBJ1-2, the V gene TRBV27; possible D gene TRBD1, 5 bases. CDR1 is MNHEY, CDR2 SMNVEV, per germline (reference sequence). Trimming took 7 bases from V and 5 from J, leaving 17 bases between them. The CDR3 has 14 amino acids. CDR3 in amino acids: CASKPGRVFYGYTF. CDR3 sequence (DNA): TGTGCCAGCAAACCGGGCAGGGTATTTTATGGCTACACCTTC.

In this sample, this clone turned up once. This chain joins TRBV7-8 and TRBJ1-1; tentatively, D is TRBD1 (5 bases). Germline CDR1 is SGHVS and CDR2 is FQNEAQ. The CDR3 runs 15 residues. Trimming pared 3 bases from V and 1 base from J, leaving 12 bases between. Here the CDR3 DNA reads TGTGCCAGCAGCTTTCAGGGTTCTGCGAACACTGAAGCTTTCTTT. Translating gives CASSFQGSANTEAFF. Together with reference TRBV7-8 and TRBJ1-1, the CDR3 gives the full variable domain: GAGVSQSPRYKVAKRGQDVALRCDPISGHVSLFWYQQALGQGPEFLTYFQNEAQLDKSGLPSDRFFAERPEGSVSTLKIQRTQQEDSAVYLCASSFQGSANTEAFFGQGTRLTVV.

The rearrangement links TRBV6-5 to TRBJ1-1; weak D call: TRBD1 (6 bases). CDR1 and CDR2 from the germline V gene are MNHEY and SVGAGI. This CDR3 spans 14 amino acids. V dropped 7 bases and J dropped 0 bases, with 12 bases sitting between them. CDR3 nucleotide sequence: TGTGCCAGCACCCGGACAGCGATGAACACTGAAGCTTTCTTT. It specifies CASTRTAMNTEAFF.